The T cell receptor (beta chain) described here comes from a study of early T cells in non-severe SARS-CoV-2 infection. Individual cDNA molecules each received unique molecular identifiers attached to them. TCRdb ran MiXCR on the 5' RACE reads and lists one entry per CDR3 protein. The table records tens of thousands of distinct CDR3 sequences, approximately 6.9% of them present only once. Study-wide results and limits: VDJdb matching skewed toward anti-spike CD8 responses, missing private and CD4 specificities.

The J segment lost 6 bases and the V segment lost 3 bases, leaving 11 bases of the junction unmatched. The CDR3 contains 15 residues. Germline-derived CDR1 and CDR2 are DFQATT and SNEGSKA (reference sequence). This clonotype came up a few times. Its antigen is unknown. The specimen sequenced was whole blood. The chain has TRBV20-1 and TRBJ2-1; 7 bases agree with TRBD2. The clonotype was recovered from an adult who was a healthcare worker with PCR-confirmed SARS-CoV-2 infection or an uninfected control (not recorded which). As DNA, the CDR3 is TGCAGTGCTAGCCTTGGGCCGGGAGGATCCAATGAGCAGTTCTTC. It encodes CSASLGPGGSNEQFF.